The clone carrying this T cell receptor (beta chain) was counted a single time. These data originate in a study of blood T cell repertoires in COVID-19. Study summary: From the United States, Italy and Spain came samples of acute and convalescent COVID-19.

Trimming shortened V by 0 bases and J by 13 bases, and 7 bases separated the two germline ends. The CDR3 totals 10 residues. Germline lookup yields CDR1 SGHRS and CDR2 YFSETQ. Original processing notes: The assay estimated nucleated cells by amplifying reference gene primers. Generated by immunoSEQ multiplex PCR, the TCRdb table keeps only in-frame clones and is missing some. The DNA gave D and trimming, while V, J and clone size come from that table. Of some 190,000 clones listed, 76% are singletons. In terms of age and location, participants ranged from roughly 18 to 90 years and lived in about 25 US areas.

V usage is TRBV5-1 and J usage is TRBJ1-2; unclear D gene. The sequenced material came from PBMCs or T cells enriched from blood (not recorded which). This TCR was sampled from a woman aged 50 to 60 with acute COVID-19. CDR3 coding DNA: TGCGCCAGCAGCTTGGAAAGCACCACCTTC. Protein: CASSLESTTF. Looking up the rest from reference TRBV5-1 and TRBJ1-2 gives the full variable domain: KAGVTQTPRYLIKTRGQQVTLSCSPISGHRSVSWYQQTPGQGLQFLFEYFSETQRNKGNFPGRFSGRQFSNSRSEMNVSTLELGDSALYLCASSLESTTFGSGTRLTVV.